This TCR beta chain came from a study of CD8+ T cells in alopecia areata. Details on this clone: Antigen: not known.

Study-wide findings and caveats: Normal skin contains resident alphabeta T cells, and these are also sequenced in scalp samples. Higher clonality was seen in lesional scalp than in normal scalp, especially in alopecia totalis/universalis.

In germline, CDR1 is GTSNPN, CDR2 SVGIG (reference sequence). CDR3 length: 18 amino acids. V gave up 1 base and J gave up 0 bases, with 16 bases separating them. RNA extraction was followed by reverse transcription into cDNA, which acted as the sequencing template. Sequencing was performed with immunoSEQ multiplex PCR; in TCRdb, only in-frame clones are kept and a portion is missing. This repertoire shows fewer than 150,000 clones, about 60% found once; its top ten account for approximately 3%. Source material: CD4+ T cells sorted from blood. This sequence was found in a human donor in good health. The chain couples TRBV30 to TRBJ2-6; tentative D call: TRBD1 (5 bases). CDR3 sequence: CAWSGLRGFYSGANVLTF. The CDR3 coding sequence is TGTGCCTGGAGTGGGCTTAGGGGATTTTACTCTGGGGCCAACGTCCTGACTTTC.